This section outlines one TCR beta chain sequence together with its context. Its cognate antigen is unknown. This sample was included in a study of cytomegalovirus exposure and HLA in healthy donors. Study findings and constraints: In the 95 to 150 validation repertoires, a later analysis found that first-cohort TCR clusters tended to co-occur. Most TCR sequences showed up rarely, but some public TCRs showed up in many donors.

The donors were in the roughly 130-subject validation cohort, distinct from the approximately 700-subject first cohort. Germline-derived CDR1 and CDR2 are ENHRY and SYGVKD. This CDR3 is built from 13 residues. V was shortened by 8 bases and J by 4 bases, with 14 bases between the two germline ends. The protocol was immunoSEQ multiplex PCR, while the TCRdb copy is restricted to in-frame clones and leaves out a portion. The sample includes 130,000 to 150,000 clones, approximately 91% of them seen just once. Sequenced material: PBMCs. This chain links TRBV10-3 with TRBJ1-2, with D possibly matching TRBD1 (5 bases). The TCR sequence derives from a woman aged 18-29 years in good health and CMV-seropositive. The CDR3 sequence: CAIFVGGAYGYTF. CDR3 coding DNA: TGTGCCATCTTCGTTGGAGGGGCCTATGGCTACACCTTC.